The clone carrying this T cell receptor (beta chain) came up many times. What it binds is not known. The data stem from a study of Graves' ophthalmopathy and Graves' hyperthyroidism. With a duration under 3 months, ophthalmopathy in the donors showed moderate-to-severe activity, CAS ≥3 and NOSPECS ≥4. General study results and limits: Sensitivity of 55% to 71% and specificity of approximately 72% were achieved by the model that predicted ophthalmopathy progression. Separation of ophthalmopathy from stable hyperthyroidism was achieved by a 13-signature model, at approximately 87% sensitivity and 81.08% specificity.

TCR beta CDR3 amplification used RNA transcripts. HTBI-primed first-round RT-PCR preceded second-round multiplex PCR. From the multiplex PCR reads, TCRdb called clonotypes with MiXCR, one entry per CDR3 protein. This table holds 150,000 to 200,000 distinct CDR3 sequences, just under 40% found once. Sequencing was performed on peripheral blood. The sequence was collected from a man under 40 with Graves' ophthalmopathy.

Here the CDR3 DNA reads TGTGCCAGCGCGAGGACTCAGAACACCGGGGAGCTGTTTTTT. Translation gives CASARTQNTGELFF. This chain joins TRBV7-3 and TRBJ2-2, with a possible D match to TRBD2 (5 bases). Germline CDR1 SGHTA, CDR2 FQGTGA. V lost 8 bases, J lost 1 base, and 11 bases lay in between. The CDR3 spans 14 residues.